Below, 26 T cell receptor beta chains from the same sample are listed, as sequenced in a study of cytomegalovirus exposure and HLA in healthy donors. In the PCR, 60 Vbeta and 13 Jbeta primers were used. Profiled with immunoSEQ multiplex PCR; TCRdb holds only in-frame clones, not every one. The table includes over 75,000 clones, 60% to 85% detected once. Source material: PBMCs. These receptors originate from a man in his 60s in good health and CMV-seropositive.

J is TRBJ2-1 and V is TRBV28; the D is unclear. V gave up 1 base and J gave up 10 bases, with 14 bases separating them. Germline values: CDR1 MDHEN, CDR2 SYDVKM. The CDR3 has 14 residues. Here the CDR3 DNA reads TGTGCCAGCAGTTTATCCTCCCCCGGCAGGGAGCAGTTCTTC. Protein: CASSLSSPGREQFF.

This chain connects TRBV5-6 to TRBJ2-5, with D tentatively TRBD2 (6 bases). This CDR3 is 14 amino acids long. Germline loops: CDR1 SGHDT, CDR2 YYEEEE. Trimming shortened V by 3 bases and J by 5 bases, and 14 bases separated the two germline ends. The CDR3, as DNA: TGTGCCAGCAGCTCACCTCGGGGGTCCGAGACCCAGTACTTC. Amino acids: CASSSPRGSETQYF. Filled out from reference TRBV5-6 and TRBJ2-5, the complete variable domain reads DAGVTQSPTHLIKTRGQQVTLRCSPKSGHDTVSWYQQALGQGPQFIFQYYEEEERQRGNFPDRFSGHQFPNYSSELNVNALLLGDSALYLCASSSPRGSETQYFGPGTRLLVL.

The chain has TRBV28 and TRBJ2-5, with D uncertain. The V and J ends lost 3 bases and 3 bases respectively, with 11 bases between them. The germline gives CDR1 MDHEN, CDR2 SYDVKM. CDR3 length equals 14 residues. The CDR3 nucleotides are TGTGCCAGCAGTTTGAATCGCCCAGAAGAGACCCAGTACTTC. Translation: CASSLNRPEETQYF.

The sample holds many counts of this clone. The V gene is TRBV4-1, the J gene TRBJ1-4; D unclear. Per germline, CDR1 MGHRA and CDR2 YSYEKL. The ends were cut back, 8 bases at V and 8 bases at J, with 15 bases in the middle. The CDR3 contains 13 residues. CDR3 region: CASARLIGEKLFF. DNA for the CDR3: TGCGCCAGCGCAAGACTTATCGGGGAAAAACTGTTTTTT.

The chain employs TRBV7-9 and TRBJ2-5, with 12 positions matching TRBD1. CDR1 is SEHNR and CDR2 is FQNEAQ in the germline V gene (reference sequence). Trimming at V came to 5 bases and at J to 5 bases, leaving 6 bases not matched to a gene. The CDR3 is 15 amino acids. CDR3 sequence: CASSQGQGAVETQYF. DNA of the CDR3: TGTGCCAGCAGCCAGGGACAGGGGGCTGTGGAGACCCAGTACTTC.

V is TRBV9 and J is TRBJ2-6; 10 nucleotides agree with TRBD1. The CDR3 is made up of 17 amino acids. The germline V gene encodes CDR1 SGDLS and CDR2 YYNGEE. V shed 3 bases, J shed 2 bases, and the junction held 5 bases outside the gene matches. DNA for the CDR3: TGTGCCAGCAGCGAGCGACAGGGGGCAACTGGGGCCAACGTCCTGACTTTC. It translates to CASSERQGATGANVLTF.

CDR3 in amino acids: CASMVAGGLSSYNEQFF. The CDR3 coding sequence is TGTGCCAGCATGGTCGCGGGGGGCCTTTCCTCCTACAATGAGCAGTTCTTC. The V gene is TRBV11-2, the J gene TRBJ2-1; TRBD2 agrees at 8 bases. Per the germline V gene, CDR1 is SGHAT and CDR2 is FQNNGV. There are 17 residues in the CDR3. The V gene end was trimmed by 7 bases and the J gene end by 0 bases; junction bases not matched to a gene: 11. Looking up the rest from reference TRBV11-2 and TRBJ2-1 gives the full variable domain: EAGVAQSPRYKIIEKRQSVAFWCNPISGHATLYWYQQILGQGPKLLIQFQNNGVVDDSQLPKDRFSAERLKGVDSTLKIQPAKLEDSAVYLCASMVAGGLSSYNEQFFGPGTRLTVL.

The V call is TRBV21-1, the J call TRBJ2-5; the table's TRBD2 call for D was not verified on the DNA. TRBV21-1 is deemed a pseudogene. This CDR3 is 19 amino acids long. Here the CDR3 reads CASSKGELDAGTHQETQYF. CDR3 nucleotides: TGTGCCAGCAGCAAAGGAGAGCTAGACGCCGGGACTCATCAAGAGACCCAGTACTTC.

The chain carries TRBV6-1 and TRBJ2-7, with 8 bases that match TRBD2. Trimming cost V 6 bases and J 1 base; bases outside gene matches: 8. The CDR3 contains 15 residues. Germline assignment: CDR1 MNHNS and CDR2 SASEGT. CDR3 loop: CASRGQTSASYEQYF. The CDR3 DNA sequence: TGTGCCAGCAGGGGCCAGACTAGCGCGTCCTACGAGCAGTACTTC.

The chain combines TRBV28 with TRBJ1-5, with D hard to call. The CDR3 has 13 amino acids. Trimming took off 1 base at V and 5 bases at J, with 6 bases between the two ends. Germline V CDR1 and CDR2: MDHEN, SYDVKM. CDR3 in DNA: TGTGCCAGCAGTTTATTGGGCGATCAGCCCCAGCATTTT. It is translated as CASSLLGDQPQHF.

The chain is built from TRBV29-1 and TRBJ2-3, with a possible D match to TRBD2 (6 bases). The V gene lost 4 bases and the J gene lost 3 bases, with 11 bases spanning the gap. CDR1 is SQVTM, CDR2 ANQGSEA, per germline. The CDR3 consists of 13 residues. The chain's CDR3 is CSVGGGMTDTQYF. CDR3 nucleotides: TGCAGCGTTGGTGGGGGGATGACAGATACGCAGTATTTT.

This sequence joins TRBV7-9 and TRBJ2-7; 7 bases match TRBD2. Trimming cost V 3 bases and J 6 bases; bases outside gene matches: 8. CDR3 length: 14 residues. Germline-derived CDR1 and CDR2 are SEHNR and FQNEAQ (reference sequence). CDR3: CASSFRPERGEQYF. In DNA form, the CDR3 reads TGTGCCAGCAGCTTCCGCCCGGAGCGGGGCGAGCAGTACTTC.

The chain links TRBV5-4 to TRBJ1-1; D is ambiguous. The CDR3 is 14 amino acids. Trimming took off 0 bases at V and 4 bases at J, with 10 bases between the two ends. Germline V lookup: CDR1 SGHNT, CDR2 YYREEE (reference sequence). CDR3 sequence reads: CASSLVGRPTEAFF. DNA for the CDR3: TGTGCCAGCAGCTTGGTTGGCAGGCCCACTGAAGCTTTCTTT.

The V gene is TRBV7-8, the J gene TRBJ2-1, with 9 bases lining up with TRBD2. Trimming cost V 0 bases and J 4 bases; bases outside gene matches: 4. CDR3 length: 16 residues. The V gene's germline CDR1 is SGHVS and CDR2 FQNEAQ. Here the CDR3 reads CASSLARSGGYNEQFF. CDR3 bases: TGTGCCAGCAGCTTAGCGAGGAGCGGGGGGTACAATGAGCAGTTCTTC.

Points on this clone: Sequence at one end of the junction differs from germline and may be a read error. The gene calls are TRBV28 and TRBJ2-7, with a possible D match to TRBD1 (5 bases). The length of the CDR3 is 13 residues. Germline assignment: CDR1 MDHEN and CDR2 SYDVKM. CDR3: CASSFFQGERLHF. The CDR3 DNA reads TGTGCCAGCAGTTTTTTTCAGGGTGAACGCCTGCACTTC.

The gene calls are TRBV4-3 and TRBJ2-2; TRBD1 matches at 8 bases. Trimming cost V 1 base and J 6 bases; bases outside gene matches: 1. The CDR3 has 14 amino acids. Germline lookup yields CDR1 LGHNA and CDR2 YSLEER. CDR3 loop: CASSQGTGSGELFF. The CDR3 DNA reads TGCGCCAGCAGCCAAGGGACAGGGTCCGGGGAGCTGTTTTTT.

This chain joins TRBV2 and TRBJ2-7; D is unclear. Per the germline V gene, CDR1 is SNHLY and CDR2 is FYNNEI. This CDR3 is 14 amino acids long. V lost 6 bases to trimming and J lost 2 bases, with 14 bases between them. CDR3 sequence reads: CASSASTIPYEQYF. Written as DNA, the CDR3 is TGTGCCAGCAGCGCCTCGACAATACCCTACGAGCAGTACTTC.

Worth noting for this clone: This same CDR3 is encoded by further DNA sequences in the sample. Here the CDR3 reads CASSPQRGAPEQYF. CDR3 DNA sequence: TGTGCCAGCAGCCCCCAGAGAGGAGCCCCGGAGCAGTACTTC. The gene calls are TRBV6-5 and TRBJ2-7; D gene uncertain. The CDR3 has 14 residues. Looked up from germline, CDR1 is MNHEY and CDR2 is SVGAGI. V shed 6 bases and J shed 7 bases, with 19 bases lying between them.

The V gene is TRBV27, the J gene TRBJ1-2; 8 positions agree with TRBD1. CDR3 length: 15 residues. Germline V gene lookup returns CDR1 MNHEY and CDR2 SMNVEV (reference sequence). Trimming removed 0 bases from V and 6 bases from J; junction bases left unmatched: 6. CDR3 loop: CASSLSGQGANGYTF. CDR3 coding DNA: TGTGCCAGCAGTTTATCTGGGCAGGGGGCTAATGGCTACACCTTC.

The chain joins TRBV19 to TRBJ1-6; D not resolved. Trimming pared 0 bases from V and 9 bases from J, leaving 12 bases between. The germline V gene encodes CDR1 LNHDA and CDR2 SQIVND (reference sequence). This CDR3 region has 15 residues. This CDR3 is CASSIEGGGSSPLHF. Here the CDR3 DNA reads TGTGCCAGTAGTATAGAAGGTGGAGGAAGTTCACCCCTCCACTTT.

The V call is TRBV6-5, the J call TRBJ2-5; maybe TRBD2 (5 bases). The end of the DNA fits TRBJ2-7 better, so the J call may be wrong. The CDR3 extends over 14 amino acids. CDR1 and CDR2 (germline): MNHEY, SVGAGI. This CDR3 is CASSPEGSYYEQYF. The CDR3 nucleotides read TGTGCCAGCAGTCCAGAGGGTTCGTACTACGAGCAGTACTTC.

The chain uses TRBV2 and TRBJ1-2, with a possible D match to TRBD1 (6 bases). Germline CDR1 is SNHLY and CDR2 is FYNNEI. The CDR3 length is 14 residues. Trimming shortened V by 6 bases and J by 3 bases, and 14 bases separated the two germline ends. This CDR3 reads CASRESGQHYGYTF. CDR3 coding DNA: TGTGCCAGCAGGGAAAGCGGACAGCACTATGGCTACACCTTC. Looking up the rest from reference TRBV2 and TRBJ1-2 gives the full variable domain: EPEVTQTPSHQVTQMGQEVILRCVPISNHLYFYWYRQILGQKVEFLVSFYNNEISEKSEIFDDQFSVERPDGSNFTLKIRSTKLEDSAMYFCASRESGQHYGYTFGSGTRLTVV.

The chain uses TRBV5-6 and TRBJ1-5, with 10 bases identical to TRBD1. Per the germline V gene, CDR1 is SGHDT and CDR2 is YYEEEE. V dropped 1 base and J dropped 3; count of bases not matched to a gene: 4. The CDR3 extends over 16 amino acids. CDR3 residues: CASSLTGTGANQPQHF. The DNA of the CDR3 is TGTGCCAGCAGCTTGACCGGGACAGGGGCCAATCAGCCCCAGCATTTT.

The chain carries TRBV6-1 and TRBJ1-6; a weak D match, TRBD1 (5 bases). The CDR3 length is 13 residues. V dropped 1 base and J dropped 9 bases, with 7 bases sitting between them. Per germline, CDR1 MNHNS and CDR2 SASEGT. The CDR3 sequence: CASSEEGFSPLHF. CDR3 nucleotide sequence: TGTGCCAGCAGTGAAGAGGGGTTTTCACCCCTCCACTTT.

V and J are TRBV5-4 and TRBJ1-4; 7 positions agree with TRBD1. The CDR3 has 15 amino acids. V was pared by 3 bases and J by 7 bases, with 9 bases of the junction left unmatched. CDR1 is SGHNT and CDR2 is YYREEE in the germline V gene (reference sequence). The CDR3 DNA reads as TGTGCCAGCAGCTCACTACAGGGGTCGAGTGAAAAACTGTTTTTT. Protein: CASSSLQGSSEKLFF.

CDR3 nucleotide sequence: TGTGCCAGCAGTCCTTCCGGGACAGGGTCCTCAGAAGCTTTCTTT. Protein sequence: CASSPSGTGSSEAFF. The rearrangement uses TRBV9 and TRBJ1-1; 9 nucleotides agree with TRBD1. CDR3 length: 15 amino acids. CDR1 is SGDLS, CDR2 YYNGEE, per germline. V was pared by 5 bases and J by 8 bases, with 13 bases of the junction left unmatched.